This TCR beta chain was sequenced for a study of cytomegalovirus exposure and HLA in healthy donors. Background on the study: Inside one of the first data releases sat around 77 million unique TCRs taken from HLA-typed donors. Findings and limits, study-wide: For TCR beta chains, V- and J-gene trimming was later linked to a missense DCLRE1C variant. In a later analysis, the majority of CMV-associated beta chains seemingly showed HLA restriction. Later, an analysis found that common viral pathogens appeared to be linked with several of the most significant clusters.

Note on this clone: Its antigen is unknown.

A multiplex PCR was run with 60 Vbeta primers and 13 Jbeta primers. Produced via immunoSEQ multiplex PCR; TCRdb's table is partial and in-frame only. The sample records 150,000 to 200,000 clones, 78% being singletons. The CDR3 runs 16 residues. Germline V gives CDR1 LNHDA, CDR2 SQIVND (reference sequence). Trimming left V 7 bases short and J 8 bases short, with 23 bases between. The sequence derives from a woman aged 25 to 39 in good health and CMV-seropositive. V usage is TRBV19 and J usage is TRBJ1-4, with D unclear. The sample was PBMCs. The CDR3 here is CASNFEPNLFVEKLFF. The CDR3 region has the DNA TGTGCCAGTAACTTCGAACCGAACCTCTTTGTGGAAAAACTGTTTTTT.